These 32 T cell receptor beta chains came from one sample sequenced in a study of beta chain features in type 1 diabetes. The entirety of the isolated RNA underwent reverse transcription, so expressed TCRB transcripts were sequenced. Clones were sequenced by immunoSEQ multiplex PCR, and TCRdb holds only the in-frame ones, with some missing. Counted here are roughly 250,000 clones, 9.6% occurring once; the ten biggest clones make up 0.034%. Sequences were obtained from naive CD4+ T cells from blood. All receptors derive from a young woman in good health.

This chain connects TRBV18 to TRBJ2-1, with TRBD2 matching over 7 bases. The CDR3 has 16 residues. Germline V lookup: CDR1 KGHSH, CDR2 LQKENI. With 3 bases clipped from V and 0 bases from J, the junction kept 5 bases outside the gene matches. CDR3 protein: CASSPSGTISYNEQFF. As DNA, the CDR3 is TGTGCCAGCTCACCGTCCGGGACTATCTCCTACAATGAGCAGTTCTTC.

This clone was observed a handful of times. The rearrangement joins TRBV25-1 to TRBJ2-1; D is possibly TRBD1 (6 bases). The CDR3 runs to 16 residues. Trimming left V 2 bases short and J 5 bases short, with 16 bases between. Germline V CDR1 and CDR2: MGHDK, SYGVNS. The CDR3 spells CASSEGGSPTHNEQFF. CDR3 coding DNA: TGTGCCAGCAGTGAAGGGGGCTCACCCACACACAATGAGCAGTTCTTC.

This clone was picked up many times. The chain carries TRBV2 and TRBJ2-7; D perhaps matches TRBD1 (6 bases). This CDR3 comprises 13 residues. Germline lookup yields CDR1 SNHLY and CDR2 FYNNEI. Trimming stripped 4 bases from V and 0 bases from J, with 7 bases between. CDR3 in amino acids: CASSADSSYEQYF. CDR3 nucleotide sequence: TGTGCCAGCAGTGCGGACAGCTCCTACGAGCAGTACTTC. Looking up the rest from reference TRBV2 and TRBJ2-7 gives the full variable domain: EPEVTQTPSHQVTQMGQEVILRCVPISNHLYFYWYRQILGQKVEFLVSFYNNEISEKSEIFDDQFSVERPDGSNFTLKIRSTKLEDSAMYFCASSADSSYEQYFGPGTRLTVT.

This clone was detected a few times. The chain is built from TRBV30 and TRBJ2-5; TRBD2 agrees at 7 bases. The germline V gene has CDR1 GTSNPN and CDR2 SVGIG (reference sequence). The CDR3 sequence is 13 residues long. With V trimmed by 2 bases and J by 11 bases, 11 bases remained unmatched. CDR3 protein: CAWSPGGLAAQYF. The CDR3 DNA reads TGTGCCTGGAGTCCGGGGGGACTGGCCGCTCAGTACTTC.

This chain connects TRBV2 to TRBJ2-3; D remains unclear. CDR3 length: 17 residues. The germline gives CDR1 SNHLY, CDR2 FYNNEI. Trimming took 0 bases from V and 2 from J, leaving 15 bases between them. CDR3 in DNA: TGTGCCAGCAGTGAAGCGAAACAGTCGATCACCACAGATACGCAGTATTTT. Its protein is CASSEAKQSITTDTQYF.

Here the CDR3 reads CASSLGQGRGEKLFF. The CDR3 bases are TGCGCCAGCAGTCTTGGACAGGGCCGCGGAGAAAAACTGTTTTTT. The V call is TRBV5-1, the J call TRBJ1-4; TRBD1 matches at 8 bases. From germline, CDR1 is SGHRS and CDR2 YFSETQ. The CDR3 totals 15 residues. Trimming at V came to 5 bases and at J to 8 bases, leaving 11 bases not matched to a gene.

The chain couples TRBV7-9 to TRBJ2-3; TRBD2 agrees at 8 bases. Germline trimming cut 6 bases from V and 0 bases from J; bases unmatched to any gene: 5. Germline V gives CDR1 SEHNR, CDR2 FQNEAQ (reference sequence). The CDR3 totals 15 residues. The CDR3 protein is CASSLLAESTDTQYF. The CDR3 nucleotides are TGTGCCAGCAGTCTACTAGCGGAAAGCACAGATACGCAGTATTTT. Supplemented by reference TRBV7-9 and TRBJ2-3, the full variable domain reads DTGVSQNPRHKITKRGQNVTFRCDPISEHNRLYWYRQTLGQGPEFLTYFQNEAQLEKSRLLSDRFSAERPKGSFSTLEIQRTEQGDSAMYLCASSLLAESTDTQYFGPGTRLTVL.

In this sample, this clone turned up a few times. The V call is TRBV6-1, the J call TRBJ1-5; D perhaps matches TRBD1 (6 bases). Between the trimmed V and J ends, which lost 6 bases and 8 bases, there was a span of 14 bases. Germline CDR1 reads MNHNS; CDR2 reads SASEGT. The CDR3 totals 13 residues. The CDR3 nucleotides read TGTGCCAGCAGGAGGGACATCCTCGAGCCCCAGCATTTT. Amino acids: CASRRDILEPQHF.

The genes are TRBV5-1 and TRBJ1-1, with 8 bases that match TRBD1. Germline values: CDR1 SGHRS, CDR2 YFSETQ. V gave up 3 bases and J gave up 0 bases; unmatched junction bases: 13. CDR3 size: 18 residues. The CDR3 loop is CASSSLPPGQGLNTEAFF. The CDR3 coding sequence is TGCGCCAGCAGCTCACTACCCCCAGGACAGGGCCTGAACACTGAAGCTTTCTTT. Based on the CDR3 plus reference TRBV5-1 and TRBJ1-1, the full variable domain is KAGVTQTPRYLIKTRGQQVTLSCSPISGHRSVSWYQQTPGQGLQFLFEYFSETQRNKGNFPGRFSGRQFSNSRSEMNVSTLELGDSALYLCASSSLPPGQGLNTEAFFGQGTRLTVV.

This clone was recorded at least ten times. The CDR3 DNA reads as TGTGCCAGCAGCCGCGGGGCCCCCAGGAGAGAGACCCAGTACTTC. This translates into CASSRGAPRRETQYF. This chain joins TRBV7-9 and TRBJ2-5, with a possible D match to TRBD2 (6 bases). Trimming cost V 5 bases and J 4 bases, with 17 bases left between them. The CDR3 has 15 amino acids. Germline V gene sequence: CDR1 SEHNR, CDR2 FQNEAQ (reference sequence). Using reference TRBV7-9 and TRBJ2-5 for the parts outside the CDR3, the full variable domain is DTGVSQNPRHKITKRGQNVTFRCDPISEHNRLYWYRQTLGQGPEFLTYFQNEAQLEKSRLLSDRFSAERPKGSFSTLEIQRTEQGDSAMYLCASSRGAPRRETQYFGPGTRLLVL.

The rearrangement links TRBV28 to TRBJ2-7, with D maybe TRBD1 (7 bases). CDR3 length: 14 amino acids. V dropped 6 bases and J dropped 3 bases, with 15 bases sitting between them. Germline values: CDR1 MDHEN, CDR2 SYDVKM. The CDR3 coding sequence is TGTGCCAGCAGACAGACAGGGAGGAACTACGAGCAGTACTTC. It is translated as CASRQTGRNYEQYF.

There are a few counts of this clone. The gene calls are TRBV5-4 and TRBJ1-1; TRBD1 might be the D (5 bases). The germline V and J ends were trimmed by 4 bases and 0 bases, with 13 bases remaining between them. The CDR3 consists of 15 residues. CDR1 SGHNT and CDR2 YYREEE come from the germline V gene (reference sequence). CDR3 DNA: TGTGCCAGCAGCGCCCCGGACACCCTGAACACTGAAGCTTTCTTT. It is translated as CASSAPDTLNTEAFF.

This clone was recorded a few times. The rearrangement links TRBV6-5 to TRBJ2-3; TRBD1 agrees at 8 bases. The V and J ends lost 2 bases and 5 bases, in that order; junction bases with no gene match: 6. This CDR3 is 15 amino acids long. Germline values: CDR1 MNHEY, CDR2 SVGAGI. CDR3 nucleotide sequence: TGTGCCAGCAGTTACGATGGACAGGGTATAGATACGCAGTATTTT. Translated: CASSYDGQGIDTQYF.

V gene TRBV5-1 combines with J gene TRBJ1-5; D call uncertain. The CDR3 consists of 13 residues. Trimming removed 2 bases from V and 9 bases from J, with 12 bases in between. Germline CDR1 and CDR2: SGHRS and YFSETQ. The CDR3 DNA sequence: TGCGCCAGCAGCTTCTTGGGAGATGTGCCCCAGCATTTT. It encodes CASSFLGDVPQHF.

This clone was recorded a few times. This rearrangement joins TRBV7-9 to TRBJ2-7, with 12 nucleotides matching TRBD2. The CDR3 covers 15 residues. The V gene end was trimmed by 1 base and the J gene end by 4 bases; junction bases not matched to a gene: 2. CDR1 SEHNR and CDR2 FQNEAQ come from the germline V gene (reference sequence). CDR3 sequence: CASSLGLAGVYEQYF. CDR3 in DNA: TGTGCCAGCAGCTTAGGACTAGCGGGAGTATACGAGCAGTACTTC. Full variable domain (missing parts from reference TRBV7-9 and TRBJ2-7): DTGVSQNPRHKITKRGQNVTFRCDPISEHNRLYWYRQTLGQGPEFLTYFQNEAQLEKSRLLSDRFSAERPKGSFSTLEIQRTEQGDSAMYLCASSLGLAGVYEQYFGPGTRLTVT.

This clone was seen a handful of times. The genes are TRBV9 and TRBJ2-1, with D hard to call. Germline V lookup: CDR1 SGDLS, CDR2 YYNGEE. V was shortened by 4 bases and J by 7 bases, with 6 bases between the two germline ends. CDR3 length: 11 residues. The DNA of the CDR3 is TGTGCCAGCAGCCCGGAGAATGAGCAGTTCTTC. Encoded protein: CASSPENEQFF.

The CDR3 spells CASTREFTDTQYF. The CDR3 coding sequence is TGTGCCAGCACCAGGGAATTCACAGATACGCAGTATTTT. This chain links TRBV2 with TRBJ2-3; weak D call: TRBD1 (5 bases). V lost 7 bases, J lost 2 bases, and 10 bases lay in between. Germline CDR1 and CDR2: SNHLY and FYNNEI. CDR3 length: 13 amino acids. Combining the CDR3 with reference TRBV2 and TRBJ2-3 gives the whole variable domain EPEVTQTPSHQVTQMGQEVILRCVPISNHLYFYWYRQILGQKVEFLVSFYNNEISEKSEIFDDQFSVERPDGSNFTLKIRSTKLEDSAMYFCASTREFTDTQYFGPGTRLTVL.

The gene calls are TRBV5-1 and TRBJ2-1, with D possibly TRBD2 on 6 matching bases. CDR1 and CDR2 from the germline V gene are SGHRS and YFSETQ. Trimming pared 0 bases from V and 6 bases from J, leaving 10 bases between. The CDR3 is 14 amino acids. The DNA of the CDR3 is TGCGCCAGCAGCTTGGCGGGGGACTTCAATGAGCAGTTCTTC. Protein: CASSLAGDFNEQFF.

This clone was seen only a few times. The V and J genes are TRBV5-1 and TRBJ2-4; D remains ambiguous. V was shortened by 5 bases and J by 2 bases, with 8 bases between the two germline ends. The germline V gene has CDR1 SGHRS and CDR2 YFSETQ. This CDR3 is 13 amino acids long. In DNA, the CDR3 is TGCGCCAGCAGTCAACAAACCAAAAACATTCAGTACTTC. This gives the protein CASSQQTKNIQYF.

This rearrangement joins TRBV7-9 to TRBJ2-2; 9 bases fit TRBD1. Unmatched junction bases numbered 9, after V lost 5 bases and J lost 5 bases. CDR1 is SEHNR, CDR2 FQNEAQ, per germline (reference sequence). The CDR3 totals 16 residues. CDR3 in amino acids: CASSPGRQGETGELFF. CDR3 in DNA: TGTGCCAGCAGCCCGGGTCGACAGGGGGAAACCGGGGAGCTGTTTTTT.

The chain couples TRBV19 to TRBJ1-2, with 10 bases that match TRBD1. From germline, CDR1 is LNHDA and CDR2 SQIVND (reference sequence). Trimming cost V 8 bases and J 6 bases; bases outside gene matches: 6. This CDR3 is built from 13 residues. The CDR3 sequence is CASGETGGDGYTF. CDR3 coding DNA: TGTGCCAGTGGGGAGACAGGGGGCGATGGCTACACCTTC.

This clone was counted only a few times. This chain connects TRBV2 to TRBJ2-1, with D unclear. Germline CDR1 is SNHLY and CDR2 is FYNNEI. Trimming left V 2 bases short and J 9 bases short, with 11 bases between. This CDR3 contains 13 residues. The CDR3 here is CASSESLYLEQFF. CDR3 DNA: TGTGCCAGCAGTGAATCCCTCTACCTTGAGCAGTTCTTC.

The chain has TRBV6-5 and TRBJ1-3; D is undetermined. The CDR3 contains 15 residues. Between the trimmed V and J ends, which lost 6 bases and 0 bases, there was a span of 12 bases. Germline CDR1 and CDR2: MNHEY and SVGAGI. CDR3 sequence: CASSRKTFSGNTIYF. CDR3 DNA: TGTGCCAGCAGCCGAAAGACATTCTCTGGAAACACCATATATTTT.

This clone was seen only a few times. The chain uses TRBV5-1 and TRBJ1-6; D is uncertain. This CDR3 comprises 15 residues. Germline assignment: CDR1 SGHRS and CDR2 YFSETQ. Trimming stripped 0 bases from V and 7 bases from J, with 11 bases between. The CDR3 bases are TGCGCCAGCAGCTTGGAGGCAGGTGCGAATTCACCCCTCCACTTT. Its translation is CASSLEAGANSPLHF.

This clone was seen a handful of times. This chain connects TRBV27 to TRBJ2-1, with 8 positions matching TRBD2. Germline CDR1 reads MNHEY; CDR2 reads SMNVEV (reference sequence). This CDR3 is 15 amino acids long. Trimming removed 1 base from V and 5 bases from J; junction bases left unmatched: 4. The CDR3 sequence is CASSLWREAHNEQFF. CDR3 bases: TGTGCCAGCAGTTTATGGCGGGAGGCCCACAATGAGCAGTTCTTC.

This sequence joins TRBV5-4 and TRBJ2-1; D not certain. Trimming left V 0 bases short and J 7 bases short, with 8 bases between. The CDR3 is made up of 13 amino acids. The germline CDR1 and CDR2 sequences are SGHNT and YYREEE (reference sequence). In nucleotides, the CDR3 is TGTGCCAGCAGCTTGGGTGACAAGAATGAGCAGTTCTTC. Encoded protein: CASSLGDKNEQFF.

V is TRBV12-5 and J is TRBJ2-1, with D tentatively TRBD2 (5 bases). The germline CDR1 and CDR2 sequences are LGHNT and FRNRAP. CDR3 size: 15 residues. V lost 2 bases to trimming and J lost 2 bases, with 10 bases between them. The CDR3 region is CASGLSGGTYNEQFF. The CDR3, as DNA: TGTGCTAGTGGTTTGAGCGGCGGAACCTACAATGAGCAGTTCTTC.

This clone showed up just a few times. The chain has TRBV18 and TRBJ2-6; D call uncertain. Germline V gives CDR1 KGHSH, CDR2 LQKENI. The CDR3 sequence is 18 residues long. The V end lost 3 bases, the J end lost 0 bases, and 15 bases lay between the germline ends. The CDR3 sequence: CASSPDLDWSSGANVLTF. In DNA form, the CDR3 reads TGTGCCAGCTCACCCGATCTTGATTGGAGCTCTGGGGCCAACGTCCTGACTTTC.

V usage is TRBV7-9 and J usage is TRBJ1-2; TRBD1 agrees at 8 bases. This CDR3 region has 17 residues. In germline, CDR1 is SEHNR, CDR2 FQNEAQ (reference sequence). V gave up 8 bases and J gave up 0 bases; unmatched junction bases: 14. The CDR3 sequence is CASGSAATGVTNYGYTF. In DNA form, the CDR3 reads TGTGCCAGCGGAAGCGCGGCGACAGGGGTCACTAACTATGGCTACACCTTC.

In this sample, this clone turned up a few times. The chain combines TRBV6-1 with TRBJ1-1; the D is unclear. The CDR3 contains 15 residues. Germline V gene lookup returns CDR1 MNHNS and CDR2 SASEGT. Trimming pared 0 bases from V and 6 bases from J, leaving 14 bases between. CDR3 DNA: TGTGCCAGCAGTGAAGCGGGAAGGGCGGGAGCTGAAGCTTTCTTT. Protein product: CASSEAGRAGAEAFF.

DNA for the CDR3: TGTGCCAGCAGTCAGGGGTCCCACGAGCAGTACTTC. It is translated as CASSQGSHEQYF. The chain links TRBV6-5 to TRBJ2-7, with D maybe TRBD1 (6 bases). From germline, CDR1 is MNHEY and CDR2 SVGAGI. The V end was cut by 5 bases, the J end by 5 bases, with 10 bases between. The length of the CDR3 is 12 residues.

This clone was seen a handful of times. The chain carries TRBV18 and TRBJ2-1; D is possibly TRBD2 (5 bases). Germline V gene lookup returns CDR1 KGHSH and CDR2 LQKENI. The germline V and J ends were trimmed by 6 bases and 3 bases, with 12 bases remaining between them. The length of the CDR3 is 14 residues. In nucleotides, the CDR3 is TGTGCCAGCTCCCAGACTGGGAGCTACAATGAGCAGTTCTTC. Protein: CASSQTGSYNEQFF.